This is a list of T cell receptor beta chains from one sample in a study of metastatic and nonmetastatic thyroid tumors. TCRdb re-clonotyped the PCR reads through MiXCR. The sample has tens of thousands of clones; roughly 27% are singletons. The specimen sequenced was blood. The receptors stem from a female donor with papillary thyroid cancer or a benign thyroid nodule (not recorded which). Some clones in this sample may be carry-over from other donors' samples. The CDR3 runs from the conserved cysteine through the conserved F or W. Each record gives: CDR3 protein, CDR3 DNA, D gene, J gene, clone size, V gene. The D gene is left open where the match is weak. Some rows have no size entry. The others give once, few or many, or a class for an expanded clone.

CDR3 protein: CSARDGTSGRAFNEQFF; CDR3 DNA: TGCAGTGCTAGAGATGGGACTAGCGGGAGGGCTTTCAATGAGCAGTTCTTC; D gene: TRBD2; J gene: TRBJ2-1; clone size: .; V gene: TRBV20-1
CDR3 protein: CASSFVAGGGNEQFF; CDR3 DNA: TGTGCCAGCAGCTTTGTGGCGGGAGGGGGCAATGAGCAGTTCTTC; D gene: TRBD2; J gene: TRBJ2-1; clone size: .; V gene: TRBV11-2
CDR3 protein: CASSSRGAGLLETQYF; CDR3 DNA: TGTGCCAGCAGTTCTCGGGGAGCTGGTCTTCTGGAGACCCAGTACTTC; D gene: .; J gene: TRBJ2-5; clone size: .; V gene: TRBV28
CDR3 protein: CASTPTPGGVYGYTF; CDR3 DNA: TGTGCCAGTACCCCCACCCCGGGGGGTGTCTATGGCTACACCTTC; D gene: .; J gene: TRBJ1-2; clone size: .; V gene: TRBV19
CDR3 protein: CASSQEAGEETQYF; CDR3 DNA: TGCGCCAGCAGCCAAGAGGCAGGGGAAGAGACCCAGTACTTC; D gene: .; J gene: TRBJ2-5; clone size: .; V gene: TRBV4-3
CDR3 protein: CSARMGGDTGELFF; CDR3 DNA: TGCAGTGCCCGCATGGGCGGAGACACCGGGGAGCTGTTTTTT; D gene: .; J gene: TRBJ2-2; clone size: .; V gene: TRBV20-1
CDR3 protein: CASRLSGGAYEQYF; CDR3 DNA: TGCGCCAGCAGATTGAGCGGGGGGGCCTACGAGCAGTACTTC; D gene: TRBD2; J gene: TRBJ2-7; clone size: many; V gene: TRBV5-1
CDR3 protein: CASSLNSANSPLHF; CDR3 DNA: TGCGCCAGCAGCTTGAACAGCGCGAATTCACCCCTCCACTTT; D gene: .; J gene: TRBJ1-6; clone size: once; V gene: TRBV5-1
CDR3 protein: CASSGTSGGVVDEQFF; CDR3 DNA: TGTGCCAGCAGTGGTACTAGCGGGGGGGTGGTCGATGAGCAGTTCTTC; D gene: TRBD2; J gene: TRBJ2-1; clone size: many; V gene: TRBV28
CDR3 protein: CASSFSYYGYTF; CDR3 DNA: TGTGCCAGCAGTTTCTCTTACTATGGCTACACCTTC; D gene: .; J gene: TRBJ1-2; clone size: few; V gene: TRBV28
CDR3 protein: CSAAASGKPSYEQYF; CDR3 DNA: TGCAGTGCTGCGGCGAGCGGGAAGCCCAGCTACGAGCAGTACTTC; D gene: TRBD2; J gene: TRBJ2-7; clone size: many; V gene: TRBV20-1
CDR3 protein: CAGSREDLTGYEQYF; CDR3 DNA: TGTGCCGGCAGCAGAGAAGACTTAACAGGCTACGAGCAGTACTTC; D gene: .; J gene: TRBJ2-7; clone size: .; V gene: TRBV2
CDR3 protein: CSAIRQNSNQPQHF; CDR3 DNA: TGCAGTGCCATCCGACAGAATAGCAATCAGCCCCAGCATTTT; D gene: .; J gene: TRBJ1-5; clone size: many; V gene: TRBV20-1
CDR3 protein: CASSATWSSGNTIYF; CDR3 DNA: TGTGCCAGCAGCGCAACCTGGAGTTCTGGAAACACCATATATTTT; D gene: .; J gene: TRBJ1-3; clone size: .; V gene: TRBV11-2
CDR3 protein: CASCSPVDYGYTF; CDR3 DNA: TGTGCCAGTTGTTCGCCTGTAGACTATGGCTACACCTTC; D gene: .; J gene: TRBJ1-2; clone size: .; V gene: TRBV19
CDR3 protein: CARRGFNSYEQYF; CDR3 DNA: TGTGCCCGCCGGGGGTTCAACTCCTACGAGCAGTACTTC; D gene: .; J gene: TRBJ2-7; clone size: .; V gene: TRBV30